The 30 T cell receptor beta chains reported below all come from one sample, sequenced in a study of prognosis after radiotherapy for stage I lung cancer. Genomic DNA was the source, and TCR beta CDR3 was amplified from it by two-round multiplex PCR. Used in first-round PCR were primers specific to each TRBV and TRBJ gene. TCRdb processed the multiplex PCR reads anew with MiXCR; each CDR3 protein has one entry. The sample records some 17,000 distinct CDR3 sequences, roughly 45% being singletons. Sequenced here: PBMCs, sampled before or after stereotactic body radiation therapy (not recorded which). The receptors come from a donor of 50 years or more with non-small cell lung cancer.

The rearrangement joins TRBV28 to TRBJ2-1; 9 bases are a match to TRBD2. Losses at the gene ends were 2 bases for V and 10 bases for J; bases not matched to a gene: 9. The CDR3 contains 15 residues. The germline gives CDR1 MDHEN, CDR2 SYDVKM. The CDR3 is CASSLRGSGSREQFF. CDR3 sequence (DNA): TGTGCCAGCAGTTTACGGGGTAGCGGGAGCAGAGAGCAGTTCTTC. Complete variable domain (other parts from reference TRBV28 and TRBJ2-1): DVKVTQSSRYLVKRTGEKVFLECVQDMDHENMFWYRQDPGLGLRLIYFSYDVKMKEKGDIPEGYSVSREKKERFSLILESASTNQTSMYLCASSLRGSGSREQFFGPGTRLTVL.

This clonotype was found many times. The chain couples TRBV20-1 to TRBJ2-1, with 11 bases identical to TRBD2. CDR1 and CDR2 from the germline V gene are DFQATT and SNEGSKA (reference sequence). The trim removed 5 bases at V and 5 bases at J, leaving 11 bases unmatched. The CDR3 is 16 residues long. The CDR3 is CSAPIAGTSGHNEQFF. The CDR3 DNA follows: TGCAGTGCTCCAATTGCCGGGACTAGCGGACACAATGAGCAGTTCTTC.

This clonotype was observed at least ten times. The V and J genes are TRBV3-1 and TRBJ2-1, with D perhaps matching TRBD1 (6 bases). This CDR3 is built from 16 residues. Germline V gives CDR1 LGHDT, CDR2 YNNKEL (reference sequence). V lost 0 bases to trimming and J lost 8 bases, with 17 bases between them. Written as DNA, the CDR3 is TGTGCCAGCAGCCAAGACCGGGTTACAGGGTTGGATGAGCAGTTCTTC. It yields the protein CASSQDRVTGLDEQFF.

This sequence joins TRBV6-4 and TRBJ2-1, with 7 bases matching TRBD2. Losses at the gene ends were 0 bases for V and 4 bases for J; bases not matched to a gene: 9. CDR1 is MRHNA and CDR2 is SNTAGT in the germline V gene. The CDR3 consists of 17 residues. CDR3 bases: TGTGCCAGCAGTGACTCGAGGGGTATTAGCGGGTACAATGAGCAGTTCTTC. Its protein is CASSDSRGISGYNEQFF.

The rearrangement joins TRBV4-2 to TRBJ2-2; weak D call: TRBD1 (5 bases). Per germline, CDR1 LGHNA and CDR2 YNFKEQ. The CDR3 runs to 15 residues. Trimming took 8 bases from V and 0 from J, leaving 13 bases between them. The CDR3 region has the DNA TGTGCCAGCCGTGAACAGGTCGCGAACACCGGGGAGCTGTTTTTT. Translation gives CASREQVANTGELFF.

In its sample, this clonotype was seen many times. V is TRBV7-9 and J is TRBJ1-1, with D possibly being TRBD1 (6 bases). Germline V gene lookup returns CDR1 SEHNR and CDR2 FQNEAQ (reference sequence). This CDR3 comprises 13 residues. V was cut by 4 bases and J by 2 bases, with 8 bases left in between. The CDR3, as DNA: TGTGCCAGCAGCTGGGGGCTTAACACTGAAGCTTTCTTT. Translated, it gives CASSWGLNTEAFF.

This clonotype was found many times. This rearrangement joins TRBV7-9 to TRBJ2-1; 7 bases line up with TRBD2. Trimming removed 8 bases from V and 2 bases from J; junction bases left unmatched: 6. This CDR3 contains 14 residues. CDR1 and CDR2 (germline): SEHNR, FQNEAQ (reference sequence). The CDR3 bases are TGTGCCAGCCATAGAAGCGGGGCCTACAATGAGCAGTTCTTC. Its translation: CASHRSGAYNEQFF.

In its sample, this clonotype was seen a few times. The rearrangement links TRBV5-1 to TRBJ2-1; no reliable D call. With 4 bases removed from V and 2 bases from J, the gap between germline ends came to 13 bases. This CDR3 region has 15 residues. In germline, CDR1 is SGHRS, CDR2 YFSETQ. DNA of the CDR3: TGCGCCAGCAGCCCGGACGGTAGCCCCTACAATGAGCAGTTCTTC. It codes for CASSPDGSPYNEQFF.

The chain combines TRBV10-2 with TRBJ2-4; 7 bases fit TRBD1. Germline assignment: CDR1 WSHSY and CDR2 SAAADI. V lost 5 bases, J lost 3 bases, and 1 base stayed unmatched. The CDR3 extends over 13 amino acids. The CDR3 coding sequence is TGCGCCAGCAGTACAGGGGACAAAAACATTCAGTACTTC. Its protein is CASSTGDKNIQYF.

This clonotype came up many times. This sequence joins TRBV4-1 and TRBJ2-1; TRBD1 matches 10 bases. V was clipped by 0 bases and J by 6 bases; unmatched bases: 8. This CDR3 has 17 residues. Per germline, CDR1 MGHRA and CDR2 YSYEKL. The CDR3 DNA reads as TGCGCCAGCAGCCAAGAAGCTTGGGGACAGGGGTTCAATGAGCAGTTCTTC. Its protein is CASSQEAWGQGFNEQFF.

This clonotype was observed many times. The V gene is TRBV11-3, the J gene TRBJ2-1; D perhaps matches TRBD1 (5 bases). This CDR3 has 12 amino acids. Per the germline V gene, CDR1 is SGHNT and CDR2 is YENEEA. Trimming stripped 5 bases from V and 12 bases from J, with 14 bases between. This CDR3 is CASSLGRGPQFF. The CDR3 nucleotides are TGTGCCAGCAGCCTCGGTAGGGGCCCGCAGTTCTTC.

This clonotype was found many times. In DNA form, the CDR3 reads TGCAGCGCTACTACTAGCGGGGCCAGCTGGGGCAATGAGCAGTTCTTC. It yields the protein CSATTSGASWGNEQFF. The chain couples TRBV29-1 to TRBJ2-1; 10 bases agree with TRBD2. V was pared by 7 bases and J by 6 bases, with 15 bases of the junction left unmatched. From germline, CDR1 is SQVTM and CDR2 ANQGSEA. This CDR3 is built from 16 residues.

The chain carries TRBV27 and TRBJ1-2, with D tentatively TRBD1 (6 bases). This CDR3 is built from 14 residues. V was pared by 3 bases and J by 8 bases, with 16 bases between. The germline V gene has CDR1 MNHEY and CDR2 SMNVEV (reference sequence). In DNA, the CDR3 is TGTGCCAGCAGTTTCGGGGGCCAAATTGTCGGCTACACCTTC. It encodes CASSFGGQIVGYTF.

About this clonotype: Given a far larger clone just one base away, this is likely a sequencing read error. The rearrangement uses TRBV20-1 and TRBJ2-5; 12 bases are shared with TRBD2. Matching the DNA end better, TRBJ2-1 makes the J call doubtful. There are 16 residues in the CDR3. Germline V gives CDR1 DFQATT, CDR2 SNEGSKA (reference sequence). For the CDR3, the DNA is TGCAGTGCTGGCCGACTAGCGGGGGTTTACAAAAATGAGCAGTTCTTC. Translating it yields CSAGRLAGVYKNEQFF.

Notes on this clonotype: The junction shows a germline mismatch at one end, possibly a read error. The CDR3 is CASPGGRNSYQPQHF. CDR3 coding DNA: TGTGCCTCCCCCGGGGGGCGAAATAGCTATCAGCCCCAGCATTTT. J is TRBJ1-5 and V is TRBV7-3, with a tentative D call TRBD1 (6 bases). Germline lookup yields CDR1 SGHTA and CDR2 FQGTGA. This CDR3 is built from 15 residues.

This clonotype has only a few counts. The CDR3 region is CASSVEPTGGAEAFF. The CDR3 DNA reads as TGTGCCAGCAGCGTAGAACCCACAGGAGGGGCTGAAGCTTTCTTT. The rearrangement uses TRBV9 and TRBJ1-1; perhaps TRBD1 as D (5 bases). CDR1 and CDR2 from the germline V gene are SGDLS and YYNGEE. Trimming shortened V by 0 bases and J by 6 bases, and 15 bases separated the two germline ends. The CDR3 runs to 15 residues.

This clonotype came up a few times. The chain is built from TRBV30 and TRBJ1-5; the match to TRBD1 covers 9 bases. The CDR3 covers 15 residues. V trimming: 2 bases; J trimming: 1 base; junction bases outside the gene matches: 3. Germline V CDR1 and CDR2: GTSNPN, SVGIG (reference sequence). The CDR3 loop reads CAWSPGTGSNQPQHF. CDR3 nucleotide sequence: TGTGCCTGGAGTCCCGGGACAGGGAGCAATCAGCCCCAGCATTTT.

The chain links TRBV9 to TRBJ2-1, with D perhaps matching TRBD2 (6 bases). CDR3 size: 13 residues. The germline V and J ends were trimmed by 4 bases and 4 bases, with 9 bases remaining between them. The germline CDR1 and CDR2 sequences are SGDLS and YYNGEE. The chain's CDR3 is CASSLGSYNEQFF. DNA of the CDR3: TGTGCCAGCAGCCTCGGGAGTTACAATGAGCAGTTCTTC.

A note on this clonotype: This probably arose from a read error, given a far larger clone one base away. The conserved closing phenylalanine or tryptophan is absent in this CDR3, likely reflecting a read error. The chain combines TRBV6-2 or TRBV6-3 with TRBJ2-7; D assignment may be TRBD1 or TRBD2 (5 bases each). Trimming stripped 5 bases from V and 6 bases from J, with 11 bases between. The CDR3 spans 12 residues. CDR1 and CDR2 from the germline V gene are MNHEY and SVGEGT. DNA for the CDR3: TGTGCCAGCAGTGAAGTGGGGGTCGAGCAGTACTCC. Translating it yields CASSEVGVEQYS.

Details on this clonotype: An end of the junction does not agree with germline; a read error may underlie this. This chain joins TRBV6-5 and TRBJ2-3; D gene uncertain. The CDR3 has 15 residues. CDR1 and CDR2 (germline): MNHEY, SVGAGI. CDR3 region: CASGYSSWVLDTQYF. In DNA form, the CDR3 reads TGTGCCAGCGGTTACTCGTCGTGGGTTTTGGATACGCAGTATTTT.

The count of this clonotype is one. One base away lies a much larger clone, so this may be a sequencing read error. The chain is built from TRBV20-1 and TRBJ2-1, with a possible D match to TRBD2 (5 bases). CDR3 length: 11 residues. The germline V gene encodes CDR1 DFQATT and CDR2 SNEGSKA (reference sequence). CDR3 DNA: TGCAGCGCTACTAGTCTCCATGAGCATTTCTTC. This codes for CSATSLHEHFF.

This clonotype was observed at least ten times. The V and J genes are TRBV19 and TRBJ1-2; 7 bases line up with TRBD1. V lost 3 bases to trimming and J lost 2 bases; unmatched junction nucleotides: 9. This CDR3 is built from 16 residues. CDR1 is LNHDA, CDR2 SQIVND, per germline (reference sequence). In DNA, the CDR3 is TGTGCCAGTAGTATTATTGGACAGGAGATGAACTATGGCTACACCTTC. Amino acids: CASSIIGQEMNYGYTF.

This clonotype has a count of ten or more. V gene TRBV29-1 combines with J gene TRBJ1-5, with TRBD1 matching over 9 bases. Germline V lookup: CDR1 SQVTM, CDR2 ANQGSEA. The CDR3 has 12 residues. V dropped 6 bases and J dropped 5; count of bases not matched to a gene: 2. In DNA form, the CDR3 reads TGCAGCGTGGGGGACAGGGATCAGCCCCAGCATTTT. Translated: CSVGDRDQPQHF.

This clonotype has a count of ten or more. In DNA form, the CDR3 reads TGTGCCACCGCGACAGGAACTGGAAACACCATATATTTT. Translated, it gives CATATGTGNTIYF. The V and J genes are TRBV18 and TRBJ1-3; tentative D call: TRBD1 (6 bases). With 10 bases removed from V and 2 bases from J, the gap between germline ends came to 12 bases. The CDR3 is made up of 13 amino acids. Germline CDR1 KGHSH, CDR2 LQKENI. Supplemented by reference TRBV18 and TRBJ1-3, the full variable domain reads NAGVMQNPRHLVRRRGQEARLRCSPMKGHSHVYWYRQLPEEGLKFMVYLQKENIIDESGMPKERFSAEFPKEGPSILRIQQVVRGDSAAYFCATATGTGNTIYFGEGSWLTVV.

In its sample, this clonotype was seen many times. The rearrangement joins TRBV29-1 to TRBJ1-2, with D perhaps matching TRBD1 (6 bases). V lost 6 bases and J 5 bases, leaving 16 bases between the germline ends. The CDR3 has 13 residues. Germline assignment: CDR1 SQVTM and CDR2 ANQGSEA. The CDR3 sequence is CSVTGQDSYGYTF. CDR3 coding DNA: TGCAGCGTGACAGGTCAGGACTCGTATGGCTACACCTTC. Full variable domain (missing parts from reference TRBV29-1 and TRBJ1-2): SAVISQKPSRDICQRGTSLTIQCQVDSQVTMMFWYRQQPGQSLTLIATANQGSEATYESGFVIDKFPISRPNLTFSTLTVSNMSPEDSSIYLCSVTGQDSYGYTFGSGTRLTVV.

Details on this clonotype: The junction departs from germline at one end; a sequencing error may be responsible. The gene calls are TRBV6-1 and TRBJ1-2; no definite D call. In germline, CDR1 is MNHNS, CDR2 SASEGT. This CDR3 has 12 residues. CDR3 nucleotide sequence: TGTGCCAGCAGTCTGTCGAACTATGTCTACACCTTC. Its translation: CASSLSNYVYTF.

In its sample, this clonotype ranks as medium-sized. This rearrangement joins TRBV2 to TRBJ2-2; TRBD1 might be the D (5 bases). The V end lost 7 bases, the J end lost 1 base, and 7 bases lay between the germline ends. Germline V CDR1 and CDR2: SNHLY, FYNNEI. There are 13 residues in the CDR3. CDR3 amino acids: CASTGQNTGELFF. CDR3 nucleotide sequence: TGTGCCAGCACCGGACAGAACACCGGGGAGCTGTTTTTT.

In this sample, this clonotype turned up once. The CDR3 does not end in the conserved phenylalanine or tryptophan, so this is likely a read error. The rearrangement joins TRBV5-1 to TRBJ2-7, with D unclear. V lost 0 bases to trimming and J lost 4 bases, with 14 bases between them. The CDR3 covers 15 residues. CDR1 and CDR2 from the germline V gene are SGHRS and YFSETQ. CDR3 DNA: TGCGCCAGCAGCTTGGTGGGGTCCGATACATACGAGCAGTACTTA. Translation: CASSLVGSDTYEQYL.

The chain carries TRBV7-6 and TRBJ2-7; D is ambiguous. The CDR3 has 15 residues. CDR1 and CDR2 from the germline V gene are SGHVS and FNYEAQ. Between the trimmed V and J ends, which lost 2 bases and 4 bases, there was a span of 15 bases. The CDR3 loop is CASSLTQGYRYEQYF. CDR3 bases: TGTGCCAGCAGCTTAACCCAAGGGTATAGATACGAGCAGTACTTC.

This clonotype was recorded many times. The chain carries TRBV7-9 and TRBJ2-1, with D maybe TRBD1 (6 bases). The CDR3 is 13 amino acids. V lost 1 base and J 5 bases, leaving 6 bases between the germline ends. Germline V lookup: CDR1 SEHNR, CDR2 FQNEAQ (reference sequence). The CDR3 reads CASSLDRDNEQFF. The CDR3 DNA reads as TGTGCCAGCAGCTTAGACAGGGACAATGAGCAGTTCTTC.